This TCR beta chain was recorded in a study of T-cell reconstitution after alpha-beta-depleted transplantation in children. Study-wide findings and caveats: Recipient T cells and thymic progenitors that survived gave rise to the high TCRbeta diversity observed at day 60 in some patients. After one year, T-cell counts and TCRbeta diversity mostly came from new T cells. Reportedly, roughly two months post-transplant, alpha-beta T cells arose from several hundred expanded graft clones.

This clonotype has only a few counts. Antigen: not known. Using unique molecular identifiers, the investigators prepared the TCRbeta library. TCRdb passed the PCR reads through MiXCR, listing each CDR3 protein once. Of approximately 490,000 distinct CDR3 sequences listed, about 10% were seen once; the top ten hold 2%. Trimming removed 5 bases at V and 7 bases at J, with 15 bases between. Germline V gene lookup returns CDR1 SQVTM and CDR2 ANQGSEA. There are 13 residues in the CDR3. This sequence joins TRBV29-1 and TRBJ1-5; D possibly corresponds to TRBD1 (6 bases). The origin of this receptor is a child under 10 years old with inherited bone marrow failure, due to receive a stem cell transplant. The starting material was PBMCs, obtained before TCRalphabeta/CD19-depleted stem cell transplant. The CDR3 nucleotides read TGCAGCGTTTCGGACAGCCCCAGGCAGCCCCAGCATTTT. This encodes CSVSDSPRQPQHF.